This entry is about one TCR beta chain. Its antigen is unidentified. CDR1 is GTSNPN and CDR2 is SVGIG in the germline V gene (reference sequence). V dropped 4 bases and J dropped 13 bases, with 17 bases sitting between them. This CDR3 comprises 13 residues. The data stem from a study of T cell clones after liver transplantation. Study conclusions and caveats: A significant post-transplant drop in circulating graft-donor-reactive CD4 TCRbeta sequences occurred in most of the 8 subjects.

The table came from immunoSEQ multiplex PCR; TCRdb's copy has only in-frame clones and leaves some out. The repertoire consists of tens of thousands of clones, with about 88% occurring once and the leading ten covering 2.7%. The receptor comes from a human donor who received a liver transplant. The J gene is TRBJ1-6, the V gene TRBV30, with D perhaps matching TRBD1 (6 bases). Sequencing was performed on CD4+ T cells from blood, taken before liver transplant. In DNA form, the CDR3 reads TGTGCCTGGAACGACATCCTGAGGGGGCCCCTCCACTTT. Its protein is CAWNDILRGPLHF.